This T cell receptor (beta chain) was documented in a study of T cell changes during pregnancy in multiple sclerosis. The table came from immunoSEQ multiplex PCR; TCRdb's copy has only in-frame clones and leaves some out. The sample lists tens of thousands of clones, approximately 91% occurring once. The V gene's germline CDR1 is MNHNY and CDR2 SVGAGI (reference sequence). The trim removed 0 bases at V and 6 bases at J, leaving 7 bases unmatched. This CDR3 region has 15 residues. The chain couples TRBV6-6 to TRBJ1-2; the match to TRBD1 covers 7 bases. The source of this sequence is a female donor with multiple sclerosis, enrolled in a pregnancy study. The sequencing here drew on CD4+ T cells from peripheral blood mononuclear cells, taken in the first trimester of pregnancy. CDR3 DNA: TGTGCCAGCAGTTACTCGTCAGGGGGTAGGGATGGCTACACCTTC. Residues: CASSYSSGGRDGYTF.